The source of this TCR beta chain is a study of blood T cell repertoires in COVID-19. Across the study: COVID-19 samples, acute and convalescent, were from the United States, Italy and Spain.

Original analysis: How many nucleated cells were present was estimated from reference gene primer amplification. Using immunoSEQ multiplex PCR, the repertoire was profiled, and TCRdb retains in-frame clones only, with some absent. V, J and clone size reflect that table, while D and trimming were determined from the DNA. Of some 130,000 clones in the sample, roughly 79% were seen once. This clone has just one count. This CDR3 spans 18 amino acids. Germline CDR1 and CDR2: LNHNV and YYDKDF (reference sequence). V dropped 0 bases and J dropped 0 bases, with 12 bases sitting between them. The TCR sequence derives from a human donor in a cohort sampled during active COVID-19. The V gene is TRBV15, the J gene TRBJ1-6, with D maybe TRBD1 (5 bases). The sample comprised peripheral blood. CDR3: CATSRDRTQSSYNSPLHF. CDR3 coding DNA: TGTGCCACCAGCAGAGATCGGACACAATCCTCCTATAATTCACCCCTCCACTTT.